The rows below give T cell receptor beta chains drawn from one sample of a study of CD8+ T cells in alopecia areata. Assay used: immunoSEQ multiplex PCR; TCRdb lists only in-frame clones, some missing. The table shows around 190,000 clones, with roughly three fifths occurring only once. The sample was CD8+ T cells sorted from blood. These receptors were obtained from a human donor in good health. CDR3s include the opening cysteine and the closing phenylalanine or tryptophan. A D gene is named only where the DNA matches it firmly. Rows give clone size only sometimes, using once, few, many, or a class for an expanded clone.

D gene,clone size,J gene,V gene,CDR3 DNA,CDR3 protein
-,few,TRBJ2-1,TRBV19,TGTGCCAGTAGTGGGGGGACAGCTGGCTACAATGAGCAGTTCTTC,CASSGGTAGYNEQFF
-,-,TRBJ2-5,TRBV29-1,TGCAGCGTTCAGCAAGAGACCCAGTACTTC,CSVQQETQYF
-,-,TRBJ2-7,TRBV9,TGTGCCAGCAGCGCCGACAGCTCCTACGAGCAGTACTTC,CASSADSSYEQYF
-,-,TRBJ2-5,TRBV29-1,TGCAGCGTTGATTGCCCGGATCAAGAGACCCAGTACTTC,CSVDCPDQETQYF
-,-,TRBJ2-5,TRBV30,TGTGCCTGGAGTGTAGGGGACATCCAAGAGACCCAGTACTTC,CAWSVGDIQETQYF
-,-,TRBJ2-7,TRBV4-1,TGCGCCAGCAGCCAAGAACAGAGTGGGTACGAGCAGTACTTC,CASSQEQSGYEQYF
TRBD1,-,TRBJ1-2,TRBV9,TGTGCCAGCACCGGGAGGGGGCAAGGCTACACCTTC,CASTGRGQGYTF
-,-,TRBJ2-3,TRBV7-9,TGTGCCAGCAGCCGCAAGGAGGGGGCTGCCACGCAGTATTTT,CASSRKEGAATQYF
-,-,TRBJ2-1,TRBV5-4,TGTGCCAGCAGCTTTACAGATCCTATGGATGAGCAGTTCTTC,CASSFTDPMDEQFF
-,-,TRBJ2-1,TRBV2,TGTGCCAGCCTAGGGGTTGGGACCATCTCCTACAATGAGCAGTTCTTC,CASLGVGTISYNEQFF
-,-,TRBJ1-1,TRBV5-1,TGCGCCAGCAGCTTGGTGGAGGGGGTGAACACTGAAGCTTTCTTT,CASSLVEGVNTEAFF
-,few,TRBJ2-7,TRBV19,TGTGCCAGTAGTATTCTCGGGGCGTACGAGCAGTACTTC,CASSILGAYEQYF
TRBD1,-,TRBJ2-3,TRBV4-2,TGTGCCAGCAGCCAAGAAGGGACAGCGAGCACAGATACGCAGTATTTT,CASSQEGTASTDTQYF
-,-,TRBJ1-1,TRBV27,TGTGCCAGCAGTTTCAGGGTTGGGAACACTGAAGCTTTCTTT,CASSFRVGNTEAFF